The present entry profiles one T cell receptor beta chain with its context. In its sample, this clone was seen a few times. The antigen this receptor binds is unknown. No much larger clonotype is one base removed from it; base qualities were not supplied. The record originates from a study of blood T cell repertoires in COVID-19 (dated by TCRdb to about 2020). About the study as a whole: Collaborator samples came from the United States, Italy and Spain and covered acute and convalescent phases of COVID-19. The material from the prospective study consisted of cDNA or gDNA derived from T cells, B-cell-depleted T cells, or PBMCs. The dataset comprised deeply sampled blood TCRbeta repertoires from subjects exposed to, actively infected with, or recovered from COVID-19. A freely available public database, intended as a resource for researchers studying the immune response to SARS-CoV-2, is where the repertoires were released. Samples were obtained from the ongoing ImmuneRACE study (first 160 participants) and from 1,200 or so subjects provided by 6 global collaborators. The sample metadata nearly always contained a de-identified subject ID, COVID-19 status, age in years and sex. Where available, HLA class I and class II types were obtained from metadata supplied by the sample provider rather than from assay-based typing. On the study overall, not on this receptor specifically: The amount of clinical and demographic metadata varied by source and participant and was provided uncurated.

Trimmed from V: 5 bases; trimmed from J: 5 bases; junction bases lacking a gene match: 8. Via the germline V gene, CDR1 is MDHEN and CDR2 SYDVKM. Taken from cysteine to phenylalanine, the CDR3 has 14 residues. The retained sequence is limited to the CDR3, 42 bases, with the frame set at the first base. TCRbeta CDR3 regions were amplified from genomic DNA using the immunoSEQ Assay, a bias-controlled multiplex PCR. From the authors' description of their analysis: Nucleated cell counts per sample were estimated from amplification of reference gene primers within the assay. To quantify the absolute abundance of each unique TCRbeta CDR3 rearrangement, sequence reads were collapsed and filtered. For each sample, productive Simpson clonality was calculated by taking the square root of Simpson's diversity index across productive rearrangements. Held by TCRdb, this immuneACCESS table contains in-frame sequences only and omits some clones. Under half of the omission traces to an unresolved V gene where checked; the cause of the rest is unknown. The DNA gave D and trimming, while V, J and clone size come from that table. The sample records 80,000 to 95,000 clones, over 70% of which are singletons. The top ten constitute approximately 4.6% of the sample.

The collaborating institutions used their own protocols to collect whole blood in K2EDTA tubes. For TCRbeta analysis, collaborator samples were shipped as frozen whole blood, as isolated PBMCs, or as DNA extracted from either sample type. The chain was built from TRBV28 and TRBJ1-2, with 7 bases aligning to TRBD1. Sequencing used peripheral blood. The receptor comes from a woman aged 45-65 years with acute or convalescent COVID-19. CDR3 reads: CASSLSSGQYGYTF. The sequenced DNA is TGTGCCAGCAGTCTCTCTTCGGGACAGTATGGCTACACCTTC.